Each of the 28 T cell receptor beta chains below was sequenced from the same sample in a study of radiotherapy plus CTLA-4 blockade in lung cancer. The repertoire was sequenced with immunoSEQ multiplex PCR; TCRdb's copy has only in-frame clones and lacks some. Of about 98,000 clones listed, 80% to 85% are singletons. The source was peripheral blood, collected from a patient treated with radiotherapy plus ipilimumab. These receptors all stem from a human donor with non-small cell lung cancer who had a partial response to radiotherapy plus ipilimumab.

The V call is TRBV30, the J call TRBJ2-1; 10 bases line up with TRBD2. Germline V gene data show CDR1 as GTSNPN and CDR2 as SVGIG (reference sequence). The CDR3 length is 15 residues. V trimming: 3 bases; J trimming: 7 bases; junction bases outside the gene matches: 9. CDR3 amino acids: CAWRKREGFGNEQFF. CDR3 in DNA: TGTGCCTGGAGGAAGCGGGAGGGTTTCGGAAATGAGCAGTTCTTC. The full variable domain, in which reference TRBV30 and TRBJ2-1 provide the parts outside the CDR3, is SQTIHQWPATLVQPVGSPLSLECTVEGTSNPNLYWYRQAAGRGLQLLFYSVGIGQISSEVPQNLSASRPQDRQFILSSKKLLLSDSGFYLCAWRKREGFGNEQFFGPGTRLTVL.

The rearrangement joins TRBV19 to TRBJ1-2, with D uncertain. CDR1 LNHDA and CDR2 SQIVND come from the germline V gene (reference sequence). There are 10 residues in the CDR3. Deletions cut 10 bases from V and 7 bases from J, with 10 bases between. The CDR3 is CATLSIGYTF. As DNA, the CDR3 is TGTGCCACCCTCTCTATTGGCTACACCTTC.

This rearrangement joins TRBV2 to TRBJ2-7, with D possibly being TRBD2 (5 bases). The CDR3 is 12 residues long. Trimming pared 4 bases from V and 2 bases from J, leaving 6 bases between. Germline V lookup: CDR1 SNHLY, CDR2 FYNNEI. The CDR3 region is CASSGGPYEQYF. In DNA form, the CDR3 reads TGTGCCAGCAGTGGCGGGCCCTACGAGCAGTACTTC.

The chain has TRBV5-1 and TRBJ2-7; D ambiguous. The CDR3 contains 13 residues. The V end lost 4 bases, the J end lost 3 bases, and 11 bases lay between the germline ends. Germline V lookup: CDR1 SGHRS, CDR2 YFSETQ. The CDR3 here is CASSPAGVYEQYF. The CDR3, as DNA: TGCGCCAGCAGCCCCGCCGGAGTCTACGAGCAGTACTTC.

The chain employs TRBV12-2 and TRBJ1-5; the table's D call TRBD1 went unverified against the DNA. TRBV12-2 is termed a pseudogene. The CDR3 runs to 17 residues. The DNA for the CDR3 is TGTGCAAGTCGCTTAGAAGAGGGACAGGGGGAGGAACAGCCCCAGCATTTT. This translates into CASRLEEGQGEEQPQHF.

The chain employs TRBV11-2 and TRBJ1-1; no reliable D call. Trimming took 8 bases from V and 0 from J, leaving 16 bases between them. The CDR3 spans 15 residues. Germline V gene data show CDR1 as SGHAT and CDR2 as FQNNGV. The CDR3 coding sequence is TGTGCCAGCCTCCCTACAGTTCCCGTGAACACTGAAGCTTTCTTT. This encodes CASLPTVPVNTEAFF. Supplemented by reference TRBV11-2 and TRBJ1-1, the full variable domain reads EAGVAQSPRYKIIEKRQSVAFWCNPISGHATLYWYQQILGQGPKLLIQFQNNGVVDDSQLPKDRFSAERLKGVDSTLKIQPAKLEDSAVYLCASLPTVPVNTEAFFGQGTRLTVV.

The J gene is TRBJ2-1, the V gene TRBV5-1; TRBD2 is a possible D gene (5 bases). Germline V gene sequence: CDR1 SGHRS, CDR2 YFSETQ. The CDR3 has 14 amino acids. V lost 4 bases and J 4 bases, leaving 12 bases between the germline ends. CDR3 sequence (DNA): TGCGCCAGCAGCCAGTCTAGCACTTACAATGAGCAGTTCTTC. Protein sequence: CASSQSSTYNEQFF.

The chain recombines TRBV7-9 with TRBJ2-3; D not certain. Trimming removed 7 bases at V and 6 bases at J, with 8 bases between. This CDR3 spans 11 amino acids. Germline lookup yields CDR1 SEHNR and CDR2 FQNEAQ (reference sequence). Written as DNA, the CDR3 is TGTGCCAGCAACCCCGGGGATACGCAGTATTTT. Translation gives CASNPGDTQYF.

The rearrangement uses TRBV5-8 and TRBJ2-6; D remains ambiguous. The germline CDR1 and CDR2 sequences are SGHTS and YDEGEE. The germline V and J ends were trimmed by 2 bases and 0 bases, with 6 bases remaining between them. CDR3 size: 15 residues. The CDR3 nucleotides read TGTGCCAGCAGCTTTATGAGCTCTGGGGCCAACGTCCTGACTTTC. This gives the protein CASSFMSSGANVLTF.

In DNA form, the CDR3 reads TGTGCCAGCAGTTTAAGGTCAGGAGGGGAGCAGTACTTC. Translation: CASSLRSGGEQYF. This chain uses TRBV28 with TRBJ2-7; the D gene is possibly TRBD2 (6 bases). The germline CDR1 and CDR2 sequences are MDHEN and SYDVKM. V dropped 2 bases and J dropped 7 bases, with 12 bases sitting between them. CDR3 length: 13 amino acids.

This chain connects TRBV5-1 to TRBJ2-7; D is perhaps TRBD2 (5 bases). There are 15 residues in the CDR3. With 5 bases removed from V and 2 bases from J, the gap between germline ends came to 17 bases. Looked up from germline, CDR1 is SGHRS and CDR2 is YFSETQ. CDR3 region: CASRLNGLGTYEQYF. As DNA, the CDR3 is TGCGCCAGCAGACTTAACGGACTGGGCACCTACGAGCAGTACTTC. Full variable domain (outside the CDR3, taken from reference TRBV5-1 and TRBJ2-7): KAGVTQTPRYLIKTRGQQVTLSCSPISGHRSVSWYQQTPGQGLQFLFEYFSETQRNKGNFPGRFSGRQFSNSRSEMNVSTLELGDSALYLCASRLNGLGTYEQYFGPGTRLTVT.

This clone was picked up one time. V gene TRBV28 combines with J gene TRBJ2-1, with TRBD2 matching over 11 bases. The CDR3 consists of 12 residues. Trimming took 9 bases from V and 7 from J; bases not matched to a gene: 2. Germline V gene sequence: CDR1 MDHEN, CDR2 SYDVKM. CDR3 sequence reads: CASRLAGNEQFF. The CDR3 nucleotides read TGTGCCAGTAGACTAGCGGGGAATGAGCAGTTCTTC.

The chain is built from TRBV6-5 and TRBJ1-1; TRBD1 might be the D (5 bases). The CDR3 sequence is 13 residues long. The V and J ends lost 6 bases and 5 bases respectively, with 13 bases between them. Looked up from germline, CDR1 is MNHEY and CDR2 is SVGAGI. Written as DNA, the CDR3 is TGTGCCAGCAGCTCCGCCGGGGGTACTGAAGCTTTCTTT. Amino acids: CASSSAGGTEAFF.

The gene calls are TRBV9 and TRBJ2-7; 12 bases map to TRBD2. Trimming cost V 0 bases and J 7 bases; bases outside gene matches: 5. The length of the CDR3 is 15 residues. The germline CDR1 and CDR2 sequences are SGDLS and YYNGEE. The CDR3 nucleotides read TGTGCCAGCAGCGTAGAAACTAGCGGGAGGTGGGAGCAGTACTTC. Amino acid sequence: CASSVETSGRWEQYF.

The chain joins TRBV4-1 to TRBJ2-7; TRBD1 matches 9 bases. CDR3 length: 16 amino acids. Germline V gives CDR1 MGHRA, CDR2 YSYEKL. V was pared by 2 bases and J by 0 bases, with 5 bases of the junction left unmatched. The CDR3 here is CASSQLGQGNSYEQYF. Written as DNA, the CDR3 is TGCGCCAGCAGCCAACTCGGACAGGGGAACTCCTACGAGCAGTACTTC.

Only one count was recorded for this clone. The rearrangement uses TRBV7-6 and TRBJ2-6; TRBD1 matches 8 bases. Germline CDR1 and CDR2: SGHVS and FNYEAQ. The V and J ends lost 1 base and 3 bases, in that order; junction bases with no gene match: 8. The CDR3 is 18 residues long. CDR3 DNA: TGTGCCAGCAGCTTAGGAGCCAGGGGGCGCTTTGGGGCCAACGTCCTGACTTTC. Its protein product is CASSLGARGRFGANVLTF.

In the case of this clone: One end of the junction fails to match germline, which may point to a read error. The rearrangement uses TRBV28 and TRBJ1-2; tentatively, D is TRBD1 (6 bases). The V gene's germline CDR1 is MDHEN and CDR2 SYDVKM. The CDR3 totals 18 residues. The CDR3 DNA is TGTGCCAGCAGTCCTTTTTCCGGGACACCGGGGTTCGGCTATGACTACACCTTC. Its translation: CASSPFSGTPGFGYDYTF.

This clone occurred a few times. The chain has TRBV30 and TRBJ2-4; 8 positions agree with TRBD2. V shed 1 base and J 1 base; nucleotides not matched to a gene: 0. The CDR3 contains 14 residues. CDR1 and CDR2 from the germline V gene are GTSNPN and SVGIG (reference sequence). Here the CDR3 reads CAWSASGAKNIQYF. DNA of the CDR3: TGTGCCTGGAGTGCTAGCGGGGCCAAAAACATTCAGTACTTC.

J is TRBJ1-2 and V is TRBV27; the match to TRBD1 covers 10 bases. The V segment lost 0 bases and the J segment 8 bases; nucleotides outside the gene matches: 6. From germline, CDR1 is MNHEY and CDR2 SMNVEV (reference sequence). This CDR3 contains 15 residues. The CDR3 is CASSLSTGGLEGYTF. Written as DNA, the CDR3 is TGTGCCAGCAGTTTATCGACAGGGGGCTTAGAGGGCTACACCTTC.

The chain couples TRBV27 to TRBJ2-6; a possible D gene is TRBD1 (6 bases). Germline loops: CDR1 MNHEY, CDR2 SMNVEV (reference sequence). This CDR3 contains 17 residues. V lost 6 bases, J lost 4 bases, and 19 bases lay in between. The CDR3 region has the DNA TGTGCCAGCAGCCGACAGGTCGTGGGTGGAGGGGCCAACGTCCTGACTTTC. It is translated as CASSRQVVGGGANVLTF. The full variable domain, in which reference TRBV27 and TRBJ2-6 provide the parts outside the CDR3, is EAQVTQNPRYLITVTGKKLTVTCSQNMNHEYMSWYRQDPGLGLRQIYYSMNVEVTDKGDVPEGYKVSRKEKRNFPLILESPSPNQTSLYFCASSRQVVGGGANVLTFGAGSRLTVL.

This clone has just one count. This chain links TRBV19 with TRBJ2-1; a weak D match, TRBD1 (7 bases). This CDR3 contains 15 residues. V was cut by 6 bases and J by 7 bases, with 19 bases left in between. Germline V gives CDR1 LNHDA, CDR2 SQIVND (reference sequence). CDR3 in DNA: TGTGCCAGTAGGGGCGGGATAGGCAGGGGGAATGAGCAGTTCTTC. Amino acid sequence: CASRGGIGRGNEQFF.

This chain joins TRBV2 and TRBJ1-1; 7 nucleotides agree with TRBD1. The CDR3 extends over 16 amino acids. Unmatched junction bases numbered 10, after V lost 1 base and J lost 5 bases. CDR1 and CDR2 from the germline V gene are SNHLY and FYNNEI. The CDR3 sequence: CASSEDDRVQLTEAFF. CDR3 in DNA: TGTGCCAGCAGTGAAGATGACAGGGTTCAGCTGACTGAAGCTTTCTTT.

The V call is TRBV7-3, the J call TRBJ2-1; D remains unclear. This CDR3 has 13 amino acids. Looked up from germline, CDR1 is SGHTA and CDR2 is FQGTGA. Trimming shortened V by 1 base and J by 5 bases, and 6 bases separated the two germline ends. The CDR3 here is CASSLNTDNEQFF. In DNA, the CDR3 is TGTGCCAGCAGCTTAAATACGGACAATGAGCAGTTCTTC.

This sequence joins TRBV6-6 and TRBJ2-5, with TRBD1 matching 10 bases. The germline V gene encodes CDR1 MNHNY and CDR2 SVGAGI (reference sequence). J lost 5 bases, V lost 7 bases, and 7 bases had no gene match. This CDR3 comprises 14 residues. The chain's CDR3 is CASTYGTGAETQYF. CDR3 coding DNA: TGTGCCAGCACCTACGGGACAGGGGCGGAGACCCAGTACTTC.

The gene calls are TRBV5-1 and TRBJ2-1; 8 bases are shared with TRBD1. The CDR3 is 15 residues long. Germline lookup yields CDR1 SGHRS and CDR2 YFSETQ. V was clipped by 4 bases and J by 5 bases; unmatched bases: 8. The CDR3 DNA reads TGCGCCAGCAGCCTCGGACAGGGAGACAACAATGAGCAGTTCTTC. This sequence encodes CASSLGQGDNNEQFF. Full variable domain (remainder filled in from reference TRBV5-1 and TRBJ2-1): KAGVTQTPRYLIKTRGQQVTLSCSPISGHRSVSWYQQTPGQGLQFLFEYFSETQRNKGNFPGRFSGRQFSNSRSEMNVSTLELGDSALYLCASSLGQGDNNEQFFGPGTRLTVL.

CDR3 protein: CASSPLGGLYNEQFF. The CDR3 region has the DNA TGTGCCAGCAGCCCCCTGGGGGGACTCTACAATGAGCAGTTCTTC. J is TRBJ2-1 and V is TRBV9; D might be TRBD2 (6 bases). Germline V gene sequence: CDR1 SGDLS, CDR2 YYNGEE. This CDR3 region has 15 residues. Trimming stripped 4 bases from V and 3 bases from J, with 14 bases between.

This clone came up once. The chain has TRBV27 and TRBJ2-3; TRBD2 matches at 7 bases. Per germline, CDR1 MNHEY and CDR2 SMNVEV (reference sequence). The CDR3 is made up of 15 amino acids. V shed 8 bases, J shed 2 bases, and the junction held 10 bases outside the gene matches. The CDR3 DNA is TGTGCCAGCGGTCCGGGGCGGGAGTACACAGATACGCAGTATTTT. Protein: CASGPGREYTDTQYF.

The rearrangement joins TRBV5-4 to TRBJ2-1; weak D call: TRBD2 (5 bases). The CDR3 consists of 15 residues. V was pared by 0 bases and J by 0 bases, with 7 bases between. Germline CDR1 and CDR2: SGHNT and YYREEE (reference sequence). CDR3 amino acids: CASSLGGSSYNEQFF. CDR3 bases: TGTGCCAGCAGCTTGGGTGGGAGCTCCTACAATGAGCAGTTCTTC.